Below, one T cell receptor (beta chain) is given with its context. The antigen this receptor binds is unknown. Base-call qualities are not available, and no considerably larger clone is one nucleotide away. These data originate in a study of blood T cell repertoires in COVID-19 (dated by TCRdb to about 2020). Regarding the research as a whole: Samples from collaborators originated in the United States, Italy and Spain and spanned both the acute and convalescent phases of COVID-19. The material from the prospective study consisted of cDNA or gDNA derived from T cells, B-cell-depleted T cells, or PBMCs. Samples came from the ongoing ImmuneRACE study (first 160 participants) plus 1,254 subjects from 6 global collaborators. Where available, HLA class I and class II types were taken from metadata supplied by the sample provider and were not determined by assay-based typing. The repertoires were released in a freely available public database intended as a resource for research on the immune response to SARS-CoV-2. A de-identified subject ID, COVID-19 status, age in years and sex were almost always included in the sample metadata. Deeply sampled blood TCRbeta repertoires from subjects exposed to, actively infected with, or recovered from COVID-19 were included in the dataset. Results and caveats for the whole study, not just this receptor: Clinical and demographic metadata were provided uncurated, with the amount varying by source and participant.

V is shortened by 5 bases, J by 6 bases, and the region joining them spans 11 bases. The CDR1 and CDR2 encoded by the germline V gene (reference sequence) are SGHKS and YYEKEE. The CDR3, cysteine through phenylalanine, is 13 amino acids long. Only the CDR3 DNA stays, 39 bases, in frame from base 1. TCRbeta CDR3 regions were amplified from genomic DNA using the immunoSEQ Assay, a bias-controlled multiplex PCR. The authors' analysis ran thus. Nucleated cell counts per sample were estimated from amplification of reference gene primers within the assay. To quantify the absolute abundance of each unique TCRbeta CDR3 rearrangement, sequence reads were collapsed and filtered. For each sample, productive Simpson clonality was calculated as the square root of Simpson's diversity index over productive rearrangements. The table was pulled from immuneACCESS by TCRdb, which kept in-frame rearrangements only. Such tables lose some clones; where checked, under half of the loss comes from unresolved V genes, and the rest has no known cause. The DNA was the basis for D and trimming; V, J and clone size are from that table. Within this sample are 150,000 or so clones, with about 79% of them counted one time only. Clones ranked in the top ten supply under 6% of the sample.

Whole blood was collected in K2EDTA tubes by collaborating institutions according to the institutions' own protocols. For TCRbeta analysis, collaborators shipped samples as frozen whole blood, isolated PBMCs, or DNA extracted from either of those sample types. What was sequenced was peripheral blood. Rearrangement joined TRBV5-5 to TRBJ1-4, with TRBD1 tentatively as D gene (6 bases match). The clonotype was recovered from a woman at least 80 years old with active or convalescent COVID-19. For the CDR3, the sequence is CASSRGADEKLFF. The nucleotides are TGTGCCAGCAGTCGGGGGGCAGATGAAAAACTGTTTTTT.